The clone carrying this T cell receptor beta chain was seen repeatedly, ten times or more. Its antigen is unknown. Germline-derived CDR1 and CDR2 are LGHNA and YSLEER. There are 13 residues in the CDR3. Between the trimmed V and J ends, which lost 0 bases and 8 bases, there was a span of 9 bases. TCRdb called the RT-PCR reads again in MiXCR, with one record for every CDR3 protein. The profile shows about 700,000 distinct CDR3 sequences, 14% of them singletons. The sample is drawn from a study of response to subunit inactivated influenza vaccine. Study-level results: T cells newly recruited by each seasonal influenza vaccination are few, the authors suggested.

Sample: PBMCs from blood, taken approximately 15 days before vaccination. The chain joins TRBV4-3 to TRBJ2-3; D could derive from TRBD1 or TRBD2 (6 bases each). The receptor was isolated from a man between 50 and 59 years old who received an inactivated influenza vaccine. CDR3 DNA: TGCGCCAGCAGCCAAGAGGGGGGCCGTACGCAGTATTTT. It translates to CASSQEGGRTQYF.